This TCR beta chain was profiled in a study of cytomegalovirus exposure and HLA in healthy donors. Here immunoSEQ multiplex PCR was the method, and the copy in TCRdb shows in-frame clones only, minus some. Here the sample spans about 82,000 clones, around 94% being singletons. The V and J ends lost 2 bases and 5 bases, in that order; junction bases with no gene match: 6. This CDR3 spans 15 amino acids. The germline V gene has CDR1 MNHEY and CDR2 SVGAGI. This clone was counted a single time. The antigen remains unidentified. Study-level findings and limits: Many donors carried some public TCRs, although rarity characterized most TCR sequences.

The source material was PBMCs. The clonotype originates from a man aged 18-30 years in good health and CMV-seronegative. The genes are TRBV6-5 and TRBJ1-2; 9 nucleotides line up with TRBD1. CDR3 nucleotides: TGTGCCAGCAGTTACGCGGGACAGGGTGTTTATGGCTACACCTTC. Protein product: CASSYAGQGVYGYTF.